This T cell receptor (beta chain) was captured in a study of T cell responses to AZD1222 COVID-19 vaccine. About the study: The analysis combined second doses at about 4 or about 12 weeks.

TCRdb's table, derived via immunoSEQ multiplex PCR, lists solely in-frame clones and lacks some. The table has more than 90,000 clones, roughly 84% seen once. Germline lookup yields CDR1 MGHRA and CDR2 YSYEKL. The CDR3 sequence is 16 residues long. V shed 0 bases, J shed 6 bases, and the junction held 7 bases outside the gene matches. This chain links TRBV4-1 with TRBJ1-5; 8 bases are shared with TRBD1. The sequence came from an adult in good health. The specimen comprised peripheral blood, sampled on day 0 of AZD1222 vaccination. CDR3 DNA: TGCGCCAGCAGCCAAGATAGGCCAGGGGGCGGTCAGCCCCAGCATTTT. The encoded protein is CASSQDRPGGGQPQHF.